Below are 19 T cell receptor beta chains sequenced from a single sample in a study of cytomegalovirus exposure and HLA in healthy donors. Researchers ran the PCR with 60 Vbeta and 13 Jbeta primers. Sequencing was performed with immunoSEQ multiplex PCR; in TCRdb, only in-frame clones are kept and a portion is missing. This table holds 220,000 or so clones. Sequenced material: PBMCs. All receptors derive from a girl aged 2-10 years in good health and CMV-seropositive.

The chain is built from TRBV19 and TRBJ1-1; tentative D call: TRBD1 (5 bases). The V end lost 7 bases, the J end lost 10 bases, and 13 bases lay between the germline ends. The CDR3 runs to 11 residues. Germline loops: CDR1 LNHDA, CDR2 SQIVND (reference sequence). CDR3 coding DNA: TGTGCCAGTAAGGGGCTTTCGGGAGCTTTCTTT. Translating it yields CASKGLSGAFF.

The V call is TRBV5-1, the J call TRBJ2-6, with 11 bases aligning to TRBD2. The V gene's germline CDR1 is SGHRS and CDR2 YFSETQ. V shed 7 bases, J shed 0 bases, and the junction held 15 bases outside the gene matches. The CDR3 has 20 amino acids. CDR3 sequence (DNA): TGCGCCAGCCGGACCCATTGGGGACTAGCGGAAACCTCTGGGGCCAACGTCCTGACTTTC. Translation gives CASRTHWGLAETSGANVLTF.

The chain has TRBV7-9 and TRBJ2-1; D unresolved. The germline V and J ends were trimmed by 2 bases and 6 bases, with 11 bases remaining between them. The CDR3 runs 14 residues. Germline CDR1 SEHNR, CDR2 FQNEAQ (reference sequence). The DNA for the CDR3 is TGTGCCAGCAGCTTATATAGCTCGGGCAATGAGCAGTTCTTC. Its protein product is CASSLYSSGNEQFF.

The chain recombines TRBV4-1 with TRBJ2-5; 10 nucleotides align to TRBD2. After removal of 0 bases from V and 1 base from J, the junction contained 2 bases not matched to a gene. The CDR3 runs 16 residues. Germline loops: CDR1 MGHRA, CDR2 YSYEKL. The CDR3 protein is CASSQDPSGSQETQYF. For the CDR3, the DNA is TGCGCCAGCAGCCAAGACCCTAGCGGGAGCCAAGAGACCCAGTACTTC.

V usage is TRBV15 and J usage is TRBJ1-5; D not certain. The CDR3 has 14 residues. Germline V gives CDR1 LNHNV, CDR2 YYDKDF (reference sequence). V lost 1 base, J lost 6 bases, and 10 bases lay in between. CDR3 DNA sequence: TGTGCCACCAGCAGAGTCGGGTACACTCAGCCCCAGCATTTT. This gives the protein CATSRVGYTQPQHF.

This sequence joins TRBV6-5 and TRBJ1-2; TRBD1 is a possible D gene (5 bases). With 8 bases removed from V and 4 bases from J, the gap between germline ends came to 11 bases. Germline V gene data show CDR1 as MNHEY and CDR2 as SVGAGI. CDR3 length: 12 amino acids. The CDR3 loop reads CASSPGSYGYTF. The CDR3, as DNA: TGTGCCAGCTCGCCAGGGTCCTATGGCTACACCTTC.

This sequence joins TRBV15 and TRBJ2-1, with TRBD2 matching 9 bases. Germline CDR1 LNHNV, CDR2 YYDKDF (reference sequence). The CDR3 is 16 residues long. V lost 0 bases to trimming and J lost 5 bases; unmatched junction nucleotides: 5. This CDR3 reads CATSREDAGGNNEQFF. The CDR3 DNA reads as TGTGCCACCAGCAGAGAAGATGCGGGAGGGAACAATGAGCAGTTCTTC.

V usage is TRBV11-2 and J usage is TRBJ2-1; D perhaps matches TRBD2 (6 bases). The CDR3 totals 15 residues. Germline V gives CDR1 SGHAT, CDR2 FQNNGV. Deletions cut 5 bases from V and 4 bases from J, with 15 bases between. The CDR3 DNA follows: TGTGCCAGCAGCGGGCGGGACCACAAATACAATGAGCAGTTCTTC. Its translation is CASSGRDHKYNEQFF. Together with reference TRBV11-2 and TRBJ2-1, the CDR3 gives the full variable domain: EAGVAQSPRYKIIEKRQSVAFWCNPISGHATLYWYQQILGQGPKLLIQFQNNGVVDDSQLPKDRFSAERLKGVDSTLKIQPAKLEDSAVYLCASSGRDHKYNEQFFGPGTRLTVL.

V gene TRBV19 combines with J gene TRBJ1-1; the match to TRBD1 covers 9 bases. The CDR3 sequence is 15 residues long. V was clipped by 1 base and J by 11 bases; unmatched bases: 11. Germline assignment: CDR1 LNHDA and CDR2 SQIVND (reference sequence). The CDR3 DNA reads TGTGCCAGTAGTATAGCACAGGGGGCGCATGGAGTGGCTTTCTTT. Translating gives CASSIAQGAHGVAFF.

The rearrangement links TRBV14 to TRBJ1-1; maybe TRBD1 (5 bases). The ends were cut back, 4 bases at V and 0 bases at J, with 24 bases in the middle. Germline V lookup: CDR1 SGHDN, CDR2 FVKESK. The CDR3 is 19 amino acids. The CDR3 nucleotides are TGTGCCAGCAGCCGGTCGAGGACCGAACGGGGGGGAATGAACACTGAAGCTTTCTTT. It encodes CASSRSRTERGGMNTEAFF.

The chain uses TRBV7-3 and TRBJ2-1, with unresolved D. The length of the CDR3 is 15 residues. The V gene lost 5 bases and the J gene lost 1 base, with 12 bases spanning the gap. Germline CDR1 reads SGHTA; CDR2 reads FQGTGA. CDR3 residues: CASSPFPRSYNEQFF. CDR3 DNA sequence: TGTGCCAGCAGCCCGTTTCCGAGATCCTACAATGAGCAGTTCTTC. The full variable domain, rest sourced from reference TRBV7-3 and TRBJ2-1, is GAGVSQTPSNKVTEKGKYVELRCDPISGHTALYWYRQSLGQGPEFLIYFQGTGAADDSGLPNDRFFAVRPEGSVSTLKIQRTERGDSAVYLCASSPFPRSYNEQFFGPGTRLTVL.

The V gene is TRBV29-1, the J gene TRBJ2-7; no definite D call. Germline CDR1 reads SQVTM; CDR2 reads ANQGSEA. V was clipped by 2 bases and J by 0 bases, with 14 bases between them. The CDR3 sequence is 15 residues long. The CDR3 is CSVESTSTSSYEQYF. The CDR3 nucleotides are TGCAGCGTTGAATCCACGTCTACGAGCTCCTACGAGCAGTACTTC.

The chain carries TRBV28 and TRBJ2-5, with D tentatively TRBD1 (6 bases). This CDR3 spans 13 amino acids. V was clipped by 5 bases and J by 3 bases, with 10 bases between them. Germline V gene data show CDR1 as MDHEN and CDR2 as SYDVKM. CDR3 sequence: CASSDRNEETQYF. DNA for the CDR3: TGTGCCAGCAGTGACAGGAATGAAGAGACCCAGTACTTC.

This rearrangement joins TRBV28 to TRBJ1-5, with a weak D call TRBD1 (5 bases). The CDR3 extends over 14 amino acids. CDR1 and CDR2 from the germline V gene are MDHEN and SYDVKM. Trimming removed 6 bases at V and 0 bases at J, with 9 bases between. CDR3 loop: CASSLRASNQPQHF. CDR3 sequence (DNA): TGTGCCAGCAGCCTCAGGGCTAGCAATCAGCCCCAGCATTTT.

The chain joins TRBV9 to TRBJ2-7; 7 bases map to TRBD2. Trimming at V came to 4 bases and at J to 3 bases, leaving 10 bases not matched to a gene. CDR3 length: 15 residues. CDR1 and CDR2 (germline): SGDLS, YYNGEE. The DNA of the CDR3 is TGTGCCAGCAGCCGTGCGGGAGCTGGGTTCTACGAGCAGTACTTC. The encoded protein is CASSRAGAGFYEQYF.

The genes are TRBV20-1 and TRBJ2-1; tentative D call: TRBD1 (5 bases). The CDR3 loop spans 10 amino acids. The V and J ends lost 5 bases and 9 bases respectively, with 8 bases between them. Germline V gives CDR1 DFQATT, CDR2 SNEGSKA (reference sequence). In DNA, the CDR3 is TGCAGTGCTCCAAGGGGTGAGCAGTTCTTC. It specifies CSAPRGEQFF.

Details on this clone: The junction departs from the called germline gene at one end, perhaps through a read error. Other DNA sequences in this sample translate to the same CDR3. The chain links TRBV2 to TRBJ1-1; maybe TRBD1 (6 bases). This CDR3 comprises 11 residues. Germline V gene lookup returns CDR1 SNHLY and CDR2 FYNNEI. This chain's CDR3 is CASKDSPEAFF. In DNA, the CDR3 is TGCGCCAGCAAGGACAGCCCTGAAGCTTTCTTT.

In DNA, the CDR3 is TGTGCCAGTAGCAGAACAGGGGGAACCACTGAAGCTTTCTTT. It translates to CASSRTGGTTEAFF. The chain joins TRBV19 to TRBJ1-1; the match to TRBD1 covers 8 bases. This CDR3 comprises 14 residues. With V trimmed by 6 bases and J by 4 bases, 7 bases remained unmatched. CDR1 is LNHDA and CDR2 is SQIVND in the germline V gene (reference sequence).

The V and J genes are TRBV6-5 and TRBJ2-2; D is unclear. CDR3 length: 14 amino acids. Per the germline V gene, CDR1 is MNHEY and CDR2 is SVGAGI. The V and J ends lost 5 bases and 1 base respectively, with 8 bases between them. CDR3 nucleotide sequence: TGTGCCAGCAGTGAGATACTGAACACCGGGGAGCTGTTTTTT. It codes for CASSEILNTGELFF.